One T cell receptor beta chain is described in this entry. Its target is unknown. Primers used in a second PCR of about 6 to 11 cycles were a sample-barcoded 5' primer and a J-beta primer mix. Each cDNA molecule, via a template-switch adaptor with 12 random nucleotides, was tagged. MiXCR was run by TCRdb on the 5' RACE reads, yielding one entry per CDR3 protein. The sample shows around 800,000 distinct CDR3 sequences, about 62% of them seen only once. This sample was taken from a study of blood T cells in healthy people across ages. Study summary: Per two T cells, template switching captured roughly one barcoded beta molecule.

General study results and limits: Researchers said unsorted PBMCs prevented a conclusive naive versus antigen-experienced comparison.

The sequence was obtained from a young man in good health. Sequencing input: blood.

In nucleotides, the CDR3 is TGTGCCAGCAGCCCCCCCGGGACTAGCAATGAGCAGTTCTTC. Translating it yields CASSPPGTSNEQFF. The chain employs TRBV7-3 and TRBJ2-1; TRBD2 matches 8 bases. J lost 6 bases, V lost 5 bases, and 6 bases had no gene match. This CDR3 is 14 amino acids long. The germline V gene encodes CDR1 SGHTA and CDR2 FQGTGA.